This TCR beta chain was retrieved from a study of OX40 agonist ivuxolimab in advanced cancers. Concerning the study at large: Ivuxolimab was a fully human IgG2 agonistic monoclonal antibody targeting the costimulatory receptor OX40 (CD134). Peripheral TCRbeta sequencing was intended to test whether TCR sequence diversity was altered and clonal T-cell expansion was caused by ivuxolimab. Of the roughly 51 patients in dose escalation, about 20 had hepatocellular carcinoma, some 15 had melanoma, 9 had renal cell carcinoma and 9 had head and neck cancer. Prior anti-PD-1, anti-PD-L1 or anti-CTLA-4 therapy was permitted, and checkpoint inhibitors had been received by under 50% of dose-escalation patients. Partial responses occurred in three dose-escalation patients, of whom one had hepatocellular carcinoma and two had cutaneous melanoma. Intravenous ivuxolimab was administered to patients every 2 weeks at six dose levels: 0.01, 0.1, 0.3, 1.5, 3 and 10 mg/kg. The paper covers the monotherapy dose-escalation part of the phase I ivuxolimab trial, which included N of about 56 patients. A male proportion of nearly 85% and a mean age of roughly 55 years, ranging from roughly 20 to 80, were recorded for the dose-escalation cohort. Paper-wide results and their limitations: In partial responders in the 0.1-3.0 mg/kg groups, normalized peripheral clonal expansion was found to be among the lowest, especially among CD8+ T cells. After ivuxolimab, CD8+ T cells had more expanded clones than CD4+ T cells on average. At doses of 0.1 to 3.0 mg/kg, clonal expansion of both CD4+ and CD8+ T cells in blood was seen between baseline and week 6. Low levels of normalized T-cell clonal expansion were also seen in some patients who did not respond. Which antigens the clonally expanded peripheral T cells were specific for was not determined.

Comment on this clone: What this receptor recognizes is not known. No per-base quality is available; no much larger clone lies one base away.

The CDR1 and CDR2 encoded by the germline V gene are MDHEN and SYDVKM. The V end loses 4 bases and the J end loses 1 base, and a stretch of 13 bases separates them. Its CDR3 holds 15 amino acids, cysteine through phenylalanine. This entry keeps only the CDR3 DNA: 45 bases, framed from base 1. Genomic DNA was extracted from sorted cells for sequencing of the TCRbeta CDR3 region. The immunoSEQ Assay was used to sequence the TCRbeta CDR3 regions. Not all clones reach the TCRdb copy of this immuneACCESS table, which keeps in-frame sequences only. Checked studies attribute under half of the gap to unresolved V genes and leave the rest unexplained. In all, the sample holds about 73,000 clones, and over 75% of those were seen once. Of the sample, 0.55% to 0.7% is held by the ten largest clones. Patients with autoimmune disease history or receiving systemic immunosuppression were excluded from the trial. Peripheral blood for TCR sequencing was drawn from every dose cohort at baseline, at cycle 4 day 1 and at cycle 7 day 1. Samples came from an open-label, multicenter, first-in-human phase I dose-escalation trial of ivuxolimab. Adults with locally advanced or metastatic melanoma, renal cell carcinoma, hepatocellular carcinoma or head and neck squamous cell carcinoma were enrolled in the trial. Before TCR sequencing, CD4+ and CD8+ T cells were separately sorted from peripheral blood.

The sequence was collected from an adult with an advanced solid tumor such as melanoma, head and neck, liver or kidney cancer. Recombination linked TRBV28 to TRBJ1-1, and the D gene may be TRBD1, 6 bases matching. Sequencing was performed on CD4+ or CD8+ T cells sorted from blood, taken in a trial of the OX40 agonist ivuxolimab. The CDR3 sequence is CASSSPGHRNTEAFF. The bases are TGTGCCAGCAGTTCGCCGGGACACCGGAACACTGAAGCTTTCTTT.